This TCR beta chain emerged from a study of regulatory T cells in long-lasting Graves disease. Ten or more counts support this clonotype. The CDR3 length is 15 residues. Trimming took 0 bases from V and 7 from J, leaving 12 bases between them. Germline CDR1 and CDR2: MNHEY and SVGEGT. Time point: persistent/refractory GD, antithyroid drugs over 5 years with positive TRAb. PBMC-derived RNA was used for the TCR library. To make TCR beta libraries, researchers used iRepertoire HTBI primers and Arm-PCR of CDR3 regions. TCRdb itself ran the multiplex PCR reads through MiXCR, one entry per CDR3 protein. The table records a few hundred thousand distinct CDR3 sequences, 20% to 25% of them present only once.

The rearrangement links TRBV6-2 or TRBV6-3 to TRBJ1-4; possibly TRBD1 for D (5 bases). The clonotype comes from a female donor with Graves disease. Specimen: peripheral blood mononuclear cells (PBMCs), collected when the disease was refractory, from a patient treated with antithyroid drugs. DNA of the CDR3: TGTGCCAGCAGTTACTCGACAGCGGGCGGTGAAAAACTGTTTTTT. This translates into CASSYSTAGGEKLFF.